Presented here are 21 T cell receptor beta chains from one specimen sequenced in a study of blood T cells in healthy people across ages. Through a sample-barcoded 5' primer and a J-beta primer mix, a second PCR was run for about 7 to 12 cycles. Via MiXCR, TCRdb re-called the 5' RACE reads, giving one row per CDR3 protein. The sample holds about 1.7 million distinct CDR3 sequences, 25% to 30% seen once. The source material was blood. These receptors all come from a woman in her twenties or thirties in good health.

The CDR3 region has the DNA TGCAGTGCTAGAGATAACCGGGACGTTTCCTACGAGCAGTACTTC. It codes for CSARDNRDVSYEQYF. The V gene is TRBV20-1, the J gene TRBJ2-5; D could derive from TRBD1 or TRBD2 (5 bases each). Near its end, the DNA agrees better with TRBJ2-7, so the J call may be wrong. The CDR3 runs 15 residues. The germline V gene encodes CDR1 DFQATT and CDR2 SNEGSKA (reference sequence).

This clonotype has ten or more counts. This chain connects TRBV4-1 to TRBJ1-6; 11 positions match TRBD1. V was pared by 2 bases and J by 7 bases, with 10 bases of the junction left unmatched. The CDR3 consists of 18 residues. Germline lookup yields CDR1 MGHRA and CDR2 YSYEKL. CDR3 residues: CASSQPTRTGGANSPLHF. The CDR3 DNA reads TGCGCCAGCAGCCAACCAACCCGGACAGGGGGCGCAAATTCACCCCTCCACTTT.

This clonotype was counted only a few times. The rearrangement links TRBV10-3 to TRBJ2-1; 9 nucleotides line up with TRBD2. V lost 4 bases and J lost 4; bases outside the gene matches: 11. The CDR3 is 17 residues long. Germline lookup yields CDR1 ENHRY and CDR2 SYGVKD. The CDR3, as DNA: TGTGCCATCAGTGCGGCGGTGGGGCGGGGGGGTTACAATGAGCAGTTCTTC. Translating gives CAISAAVGRGGYNEQFF.

This clonotype was observed once. This may arise from a read error, as a much more abundant clone is one base away. V gene TRBV12-3 or TRBV12-4 combines with J gene TRBJ2-3; D possibly uses TRBD1 or TRBD2 (5 bases each). V gave up 5 bases and J gave up 4 bases, with 19 bases separating them. CDR3 length: 16 amino acids. This CDR3 is CASSREGRGVPDTQYF. The CDR3 DNA reads as TGTGCCAGCAGTCGTGAGGGGAGAGGGGTTCCAGATACGCAGTATTTT.

As for this clonotype: A much larger clonotype is one base distant, so this may be a read error. The genes are TRBV6-5 and TRBJ2-7, with 10 bases lining up with TRBD2. CDR1 is MNHEY, CDR2 SVGAGI, per germline. The CDR3 totals 15 residues. V lost 5 bases to trimming and J lost 7 bases; unmatched junction nucleotides: 11. CDR3 residues: CASSTGTSARGEQYF. DNA of the CDR3: TGTGCCAGCAGTACGGGGACTAGCGCTCGAGGTGAGCAGTACTTC.

The sample holds a few counts of this clonotype. V usage is TRBV5-1 and J usage is TRBJ2-7; D may be TRBD2 (6 bases). Trimming took 5 bases from V and 3 from J, leaving 18 bases between them. Germline V gene lookup returns CDR1 SGHRS and CDR2 YFSETQ. The CDR3 is 15 residues long. The CDR3 DNA is TGCGCCAGCAGAACTGAACGGGGCGGGATCTACGAGCAGTACTTC. Protein: CASRTERGGIYEQYF.

This clonotype has more than one count but fewer than ten. The genes are TRBV29-1 and TRBJ2-5; 7 bases map to TRBD2. Germline V gene lookup returns CDR1 SQVTM and CDR2 ANQGSEA. The CDR3 covers 13 residues. The trim removed 4 bases at V and 5 bases at J, leaving 7 bases unmatched. The CDR3 sequence: CSVGGRASETQYF. For the CDR3, the DNA is TGCAGCGTTGGGGGGAGGGCCAGTGAGACCCAGTACTTC.

V usage is TRBV7-6 and J usage is TRBJ2-7, with 8 bases lining up with TRBD2. The CDR3 has 18 amino acids. With V trimmed by 5 bases and J by 0 bases, 15 bases remained unmatched. CDR1 and CDR2 (germline): SGHVS, FNYEAQ. The CDR3 DNA sequence: TGTGCCAGCAGCCCCCAGGCGGGGGGTAGCGATTTCTCCTACGAGCAGTACTTC. Translated: CASSPQAGGSDFSYEQYF.

J is TRBJ2-1 and V is TRBV20-1; TRBD1 might be the D (6 bases). This CDR3 is 16 amino acids long. V gave up 3 bases and J gave up 6 bases, with 21 bases separating them. Germline V gives CDR1 DFQATT, CDR2 SNEGSKA (reference sequence). In nucleotides, the CDR3 is TGCAGTGCTAGCCGACCAAATGGGACAACAGGCAATGAGCAGTTCTTC. Translation gives CSASRPNGTTGNEQFF.

This clonotype was observed a handful of times. The CDR3 DNA is TGTGCCAGCAGCACGGGACAGGAAATCACAGATACGCAGTATTTT. Amino acids: CASSTGQEITDTQYF. The chain combines TRBV7-2 with TRBJ2-3; 8 nucleotides line up with TRBD1. V shed 5 bases and J 2 bases; nucleotides not matched to a gene: 6. The CDR3 totals 15 residues. Germline V gene lookup returns CDR1 SGHTA and CDR2 FQGNSA.

The rearrangement joins TRBV12-3 or TRBV12-4 to TRBJ2-3; TRBD2 aligns across 10 bases. V lost 0 bases to trimming and J lost 4 bases; unmatched junction nucleotides: 13. This CDR3 is built from 19 residues. The CDR3, as DNA: TGTGCCAGCAGTTTAGCGCTAAGACTAGCGGGTCTGACCTCAGATACGCAGTATTTT. As protein: CASSLALRLAGLTSDTQYF.

This clonotype was found a few times. This chain joins TRBV4-3 and TRBJ2-4; unclear D gene. Trimming took 0 bases from V and 1 from J, leaving 10 bases between them. Germline values: CDR1 LGHNA, CDR2 YSLEER. The CDR3 consists of 16 residues. The CDR3 nucleotides are TGCGCCAGCAGCCAAGACGGCTTCATGGCCAAAAACATTCAGTACTTC. Encoded protein: CASSQDGFMAKNIQYF.

The rearrangement joins TRBV7-2 to TRBJ2-1; TRBD2 agrees at 8 bases. Trimming took 6 bases from V and 7 from J; bases not matched to a gene: 5. This CDR3 spans 13 amino acids. Looked up from germline, CDR1 is SGHTA and CDR2 is FQGNSA. CDR3 coding DNA: TGTGCCAGCAGAACTATAGCGGGAAATGAGCAGTTCTTC. Translated: CASRTIAGNEQFF.

The genes are TRBV11-2 and TRBJ2-5; 12 bases are shared with TRBD2. CDR3 length equals 17 residues. Germline-derived CDR1 and CDR2 are SGHAT and FQNNGV. The V segment lost 3 bases and the J segment 0 bases; nucleotides outside the gene matches: 5. The CDR3 reads CASSLTSGGAYQETQYF. Here the CDR3 DNA reads TGTGCCAGCAGCTTGACTAGCGGGGGAGCTTACCAAGAGACCCAGTACTTC.

The chain combines TRBV7-9 with TRBJ2-5; possibly TRBD1 for D (5 bases). The DNA end is a closer match to TRBJ2-7, so the J assignment may be wrong. Germline loops: CDR1 SEHNR, CDR2 FQNEAQ (reference sequence). CDR3 length equals 14 residues. The CDR3 spells CASSLAGPTLEQYF. For the CDR3, the DNA is TGTGCCAGCAGCTTAGCGGGGCCTACCCTCGAGCAGTACTTC.

This clonotype was observed a handful of times. V gene TRBV15 combines with J gene TRBJ1-2; the match to TRBD1 covers 8 bases. V shed 3 bases and J 1 base; nucleotides not matched to a gene: 10. The CDR3 loop spans 17 amino acids. Germline loops: CDR1 LNHNV, CDR2 YYDKDF (reference sequence). The CDR3 protein is CATSRGGIGQGNYGYTF. The CDR3 DNA sequence: TGTGCCACCAGCAGGGGTGGGATTGGACAGGGTAACTATGGCTACACCTTC.

J is TRBJ1-6 and V is TRBV10-2, with no clear D. V lost 4 bases to trimming and J lost 8 bases, with 6 bases between them. The CDR3 contains 12 residues. Germline CDR1 reads WSHSY; CDR2 reads SAAADI. CDR3 nucleotide sequence: TGCGCCAGCAGTGGCGGTGATTCACCCCTCCACTTT. Residues: CASSGGDSPLHF.

As concerns this clonotype: A single base separates this from a much larger clone, so it may be a read error. CDR3 loop: CASSTGLAGKQYF. CDR3 in DNA: TGTGCCAGCAGTACGGGACTAGCGGGCAAGCAGTACTTC. The chain joins TRBV2 to TRBJ2-5; TRBD2 matches at 12 bases. CDR3 length equals 13 residues. V lost 5 bases and J lost 11; bases outside the gene matches: 6. Germline CDR1 reads SNHLY; CDR2 reads FYNNEI.

This rearrangement joins TRBV5-5 to TRBJ2-3, with D perhaps given as TRBD1 or TRBD2 (5 bases each). The V gene's germline CDR1 is SGHKS and CDR2 YYEKEE (reference sequence). With 2 bases removed from V and 4 bases from J, the gap between germline ends came to 23 bases. The CDR3 is 18 amino acids. CDR3 residues: CASSFSRLGTPDADTQYF. DNA of the CDR3: TGTGCCAGCAGCTTTTCAAGGTTAGGGACCCCGGATGCAGATACGCAGTATTTT.

In its sample, this clonotype was seen many times. This chain uses TRBV20-1 with TRBJ2-1; 8 nucleotides match TRBD1. CDR1 is DFQATT and CDR2 is SNEGSKA in the germline V gene (reference sequence). The CDR3 totals 17 residues. Unmatched junction bases numbered 15, after V lost 3 bases and J lost 5 bases. CDR3 amino acids: CSASSQGAPLGDNEQFF. CDR3 sequence (DNA): TGCAGTGCTAGTTCGCAGGGGGCGCCCTTGGGGGACAATGAGCAGTTCTTC.

This clonotype came up many times. The genes are TRBV29-1 and TRBJ2-5, with 7 bases lining up with TRBD1. V shed 5 bases and J 4 bases; nucleotides not matched to a gene: 10. The CDR3 spans 14 residues. The germline V gene encodes CDR1 SQVTM and CDR2 ANQGSEA. In DNA, the CDR3 is TGCAGCGTTCATCCGGGACAGTTCGTAGAGACCCAGTACTTC. Its protein is CSVHPGQFVETQYF.